Following are 30 T cell receptor beta chains from one sample sequenced in a study of hypomethylating agent response in myelodysplastic syndrome. Profiled with immunoSEQ multiplex PCR; TCRdb holds only in-frame clones, not every one. Of about 7,200 clones detected, around 84% appear once; the ten largest clones hold 16%. The sample in question was bone marrow, obtained before or after starting hypomethylating agent treatment for myelodysplastic syndrome (not recorded which). These receptors all come from a human donor with myelodysplastic syndrome.

The V call is TRBV19, the J call TRBJ1-5; D gene ambiguous. The germline V and J ends were trimmed by 1 base and 1 base, with 8 bases remaining between them. The length of the CDR3 is 15 residues. Germline-derived CDR1 and CDR2 are LNHDA and SQIVND (reference sequence). The CDR3 DNA sequence: TGTGCCAGTAGTATAGGGCAGCTAAGCAATCAGCCCCAGCATTTT. It translates to CASSIGQLSNQPQHF.

The rearrangement links TRBV21-1 to TRBJ2-7; the tabulated D call, TRBD1, remains unverified against the DNA. TRBV21-1 is designated a pseudogene. This CDR3 contains 20 residues. CDR3 nucleotide sequence: TGTGCCAGCAGCACAAAGCCCTTACCGGGACAGGGGACACCATACTACGAGCAGTACGTC. Translated: CASSTKPLPGQGTPYYEQYV.

The chain employs TRBV7-2 and TRBJ2-3, with D unresolved. The V end lost 7 bases, the J end lost 5 bases, and 7 bases lay between the germline ends. CDR1 and CDR2 from the germline V gene are SGHTA and FQGNSA. This CDR3 has 11 residues. The CDR3 nucleotides are TGTGCCAGCACGAAATTAGATACGCAGTATTTT. Translated: CASTKLDTQYF.

This clone was seen just once. The chain uses TRBV10-2 and TRBJ2-7, with a tentative D call TRBD1 (6 bases). V dropped 6 bases and J dropped 7 bases, with 16 bases sitting between them. Looked up from germline, CDR1 is WSHSY and CDR2 is SAAADI. The CDR3 is made up of 13 amino acids. CDR3 coding DNA: TGCGCCAGCAGCTCAAACAGGGCCGGGGAGCAGTACTTC. This translates into CASSSNRAGEQYF.

Only one count was recorded for this clone. The V and J genes are TRBV2 and TRBJ2-7; 9 positions match TRBD1. The CDR3 sequence is 14 residues long. Germline V gene sequence: CDR1 SNHLY, CDR2 FYNNEI. The ends lost 6 bases at V and 2 bases at J; junction bases unmatched: 5. The CDR3 region has the DNA TGTGCCAGCAGCGTTAGACAGGGGGCCTACGAGCAGTACGTC. Protein sequence: CASSVRQGAYEQYV.

The genes are TRBV27 and TRBJ2-5; no definite D call. V was shortened by 3 bases and J by 0 bases, with 14 bases between the two germline ends. CDR3 length equals 16 residues. Germline V gene sequence: CDR1 MNHEY, CDR2 SMNVEV (reference sequence). The CDR3 sequence: CASSLVRPTYQETQYF. As DNA, the CDR3 is TGTGCCAGCAGTTTGGTTCGACCCACGTACCAAGAGACCCAGTACTTC.

V and J are TRBV9 and TRBJ2-1; D unresolved. CDR1 and CDR2 (germline): SGDLS, YYNGEE. The CDR3 covers 12 residues. V lost 0 bases to trimming and J lost 8 bases, with 6 bases between them. The CDR3 bases are TGTGCCAGCAGCGTAGTAGGAGATGAGCAGTTCTTC. It codes for CASSVVGDEQFF.

The chain carries TRBV21-1 and TRBJ2-5. TRBV21-1 is termed a pseudogene. CDR3 length: 15 amino acids. The DNA for the CDR3 is TGTGCCAGCAGCGCGGGGGAGGGGGCGAATGAGACCCAGTACTTC. Translation gives CASSAGEGANETQYF.

This chain uses TRBV15 with TRBJ1-2, with D maybe TRBD1 (5 bases). This CDR3 has 15 amino acids. CDR1 is LNHNV, CDR2 YYDKDF, per germline (reference sequence). Between the trimmed V and J ends, which lost 0 bases and 0 bases, there was a span of 8 bases. DNA for the CDR3: TGTGCCACCAGCAGAGATGGGGCAGCTAACTATGGCTACACCTTC. The encoded protein is CATSRDGAANYGYTF.

The rearrangement uses TRBV2 and TRBJ2-7; 9 bases are a match to TRBD1. Unmatched junction bases numbered 12, after V lost 8 bases and J lost 4 bases. This CDR3 region has 15 residues. The germline V gene has CDR1 SNHLY and CDR2 FYNNEI. CDR3 sequence: CASRDRAGGDYEQYV. The DNA of the CDR3 is TGTGCCAGCCGGGACAGGGCTGGAGGGGATTACGAGCAGTACGTC.

The chain has TRBV19 and TRBJ1-5; TRBD1 is a possible D gene (5 bases). The germline V gene has CDR1 LNHDA and CDR2 SQIVND (reference sequence). The CDR3 is 15 residues long. The V and J ends lost 6 bases and 2 bases respectively, with 14 bases between them. CDR3 DNA: TGTGCCAGTAGCTGGGACTCTTGGGGCAATCAGCCCCAGCATTTT. Translated, it gives CASSWDSWGNQPQHF. Full variable domain (outside the CDR3, taken from reference TRBV19 and TRBJ1-5): DGGITQSPKYLFRKEGQNVTLSCEQNLNHDAMYWYRQDPGQGLRLIYYSQIVNDFQKGDIAEGYSVSREKKESFPLTVTSAQKNPTAFYLCASSWDSWGNQPQHFGDGTRLSIL.

With respect to this clone: Other nucleotide sequences from this sample produce the same CDR3. This chain connects TRBV10-3 to TRBJ2-7; D is undetermined. Germline CDR1 is ENHRY and CDR2 is SYGVKD. The CDR3 covers 14 residues. The germline V and J ends were trimmed by 2 bases and 0 bases, with 8 bases remaining between them. The CDR3, as DNA: TGTGCCATCAGTGAGGATCGTGGCTCCTACGAGCAGTACGTC. Translation: CAISEDRGSYEQYV.

This chain joins TRBV6-5 and TRBJ1-4; 8 bases fit TRBD1. Trimming removed 5 bases from V and 7 bases from J; junction bases left unmatched: 3. The CDR3 loop spans 13 amino acids. Germline assignment: CDR1 MNHEY and CDR2 SVGAGI. CDR3 coding DNA: TGTGCCAGCAGTCAGGGGGCGAGTGAAAAACTGTTTTTT. Its translation: CASSQGASEKLFF.

The chain employs TRBV15 and TRBJ2-3; no firm D call. CDR1 LNHNV and CDR2 YYDKDF come from the germline V gene (reference sequence). The V end lost 2 bases, the J end lost 2 bases, and 2 bases lay between the germline ends. CDR3 length equals 12 residues. The CDR3 nucleotides read TGTGCCACCAGCAGATTCACAGATACGCAGTATTTT. It translates to CATSRFTDTQYF.

The table lists this clone with a count of one. This sequence joins TRBV6-1 and TRBJ1-2; D call uncertain. Germline V lookup: CDR1 MNHNS, CDR2 SASEGT. Trimming took off 8 bases at V and 1 base at J, with 11 bases between the two ends. This CDR3 is 13 amino acids long. The CDR3 bases are TGTGCCAGCGGCGACACGGATAACTATGGCTACACCTTC. It encodes CASGDTDNYGYTF.

The chain carries TRBV25-1 and TRBJ1-4; D unresolved. Germline lookup yields CDR1 MGHDK and CDR2 SYGVNS. This CDR3 comprises 14 residues. Trimming stripped 1 base from V and 8 bases from J, with 11 bases between. The CDR3 loop is CASSEFGGWEKLFF. Here the CDR3 DNA reads TGTGCCAGCAGTGAATTCGGCGGGTGGGAAAAACTGTTTTTT.

Remarks on this clone: A read error is likely here: a far larger clone is one base away. CDR3 in DNA: TGTGCCAGCAGCCCGGGACCTGGAAACACCATATATTTT. This sequence encodes CASSPGPGNTIYF. J is TRBJ1-3 and V is TRBV5-6, with D tentatively TRBD1 (5 bases). The CDR3 contains 13 residues. V was trimmed by 4 bases and J by 2 bases, leaving 7 bases between them. Germline lookup yields CDR1 SGHDT and CDR2 YYEEEE.

The chain has TRBV18 and TRBJ2-7, with TRBD1 identical over 7 bases. The CDR3 length is 13 residues. The J segment lost 6 bases and the V segment lost 5 bases, leaving 7 bases of the junction unmatched. Germline V lookup: CDR1 KGHSH, CDR2 LQKENI. DNA for the CDR3: TGTGCCAGCTCATCCGACAGGGTTGGCGAGCAGTACTTC. Translated, it gives CASSSDRVGEQYF.

This clone was counted only a few times. The chain is built from TRBV5-1 and TRBJ1-6, with a weak D call TRBD1 (6 bases). The CDR3 loop spans 18 amino acids. CDR1 and CDR2 (germline): SGHRS, YFSETQ. V lost 4 bases to trimming and J lost 6 bases, with 23 bases between them. CDR3 residues: CASSPWAGAGLSNSPLHF. CDR3 coding DNA: TGCGCCAGCAGCCCGTGGGCAGGGGCTGGGCTTAGTAATTCACCCCTCCACTTT.

The table lists this clone with a count of one. This chain joins TRBV5-1 and TRBJ2-2; D possibly corresponds to TRBD1 (5 bases). Germline V gene lookup returns CDR1 SGHRS and CDR2 YFSETQ. V was clipped by 4 bases and J by 7 bases, with 17 bases between them. The CDR3 spans 15 residues. CDR3 region: CASSPLMGQGGELFF. As DNA, the CDR3 is TGCGCCAGCAGCCCACTTATGGGGCAAGGCGGGGAGCTGTTTTTT.

The sample holds one count of this clone. CDR3 DNA sequence: TGCGCCAGCAGCCAAGGGAGCCAGATGAACACCGGGGAGCTGTTTTTT. This sequence encodes CASSQGSQMNTGELFF. This chain joins TRBV4-1 and TRBJ2-2; D not resolved. CDR3 length: 16 residues. The germline gives CDR1 MGHRA, CDR2 YSYEKL. The ends were cut back, 1 base at V and 1 base at J, with 10 bases in the middle.

The chain combines TRBV7-2 with TRBJ1-2; tentative D call: TRBD1 (5 bases). Germline-derived CDR1 and CDR2 are SGHTA and FQGNSA. The CDR3 consists of 15 residues. V lost 2 bases and J lost 4, with 14 bases in between. This CDR3 is CASSLFGRTTYGYTF. CDR3 coding DNA: TGTGCCAGCAGCTTATTTGGTCGGACAACCTATGGCTACACCTTC.

The chain carries TRBV19 and TRBJ1-1, with D maybe TRBD1 (5 bases). Trimming left V 7 bases short and J 2 bases short, with 17 bases between. The CDR3 is 15 amino acids. CDR1 and CDR2 from the germline V gene are LNHDA and SQIVND (reference sequence). CDR3 amino acids: CASTADLGVNTEAFF. CDR3 nucleotides: TGTGCCAGTACCGCCGACCTGGGGGTAAACACTGAAGCTTTCTTT.

This chain uses TRBV5-6 with TRBJ1-2, with 8 bases fitting TRBD1. Germline CDR1 reads SGHDT; CDR2 reads YYEEEE. This CDR3 spans 13 amino acids. Trimming removed 6 bases from V and 2 bases from J; junction bases left unmatched: 3. This chain's CDR3 is CASTDRENYGYTF. DNA of the CDR3: TGTGCCAGCACGGACAGGGAAAACTATGGCTACACCTTC.

V gene TRBV30 combines with J gene TRBJ1-2, with TRBD1 matching over 7 bases. V lost 4 bases, J lost 0 bases, and 5 bases stayed unmatched. Looked up from germline, CDR1 is GTSNPN and CDR2 is SVGIG (reference sequence). The length of the CDR3 is 14 residues. The CDR3 is CAWKGDRSNYGYTF. The DNA of the CDR3 is TGTGCCTGGAAAGGGGACAGATCTAACTATGGCTACACCTTC.

This clone was observed a single time. The rearrangement links TRBV10-3 to TRBJ2-7, with D tentatively TRBD1 or TRBD2 (7 bases each). V dropped 7 bases and J dropped 0 bases, with 16 bases sitting between them. CDR1 ENHRY and CDR2 SYGVKD come from the germline V gene. There are 15 residues in the CDR3. The CDR3 spells CAIKGGGGSSYEQYF. The CDR3 region has the DNA TGTGCCATCAAAGGGGGAGGGGGCAGCTCCTACGAGCAGTACTTC.

The chain is built from TRBV4-3 and TRBJ2-6; D may be TRBD1 (5 bases). V dropped 0 bases and J dropped 0 bases, with 18 bases sitting between them. CDR1 is LGHNA and CDR2 is YSLEER in the germline V gene. The CDR3 is 20 residues long. The CDR3 sequence: CASSQEWAGLQISGANVLTF. CDR3 nucleotides: TGCGCCAGCAGCCAAGAGTGGGCAGGGTTACAGATCTCTGGGGCCAACGTCCTGACTTTC.

This clone was seen a single time. The chain uses TRBV12-2 and TRBJ1-1; no check of the table's D call, TRBD1, against the DNA was made. TRBV12-2 is noted as a pseudogene. This CDR3 region has 17 residues. The CDR3 DNA reads TGTGCAAGTCGCCGCCCCAGGGGGCGATTTGGGAACACTGAAGCTTTCTTT. As protein: CASRRPRGRFGNTEAFF.

This clone was seen once. The genes are TRBV2 and TRBJ2-3; D remains ambiguous. Germline CDR1 SNHLY, CDR2 FYNNEI. V was pared by 2 bases and J by 7 bases, with 7 bases between. There are 12 residues in the CDR3. The CDR3 is CASSELENTQYF. CDR3 in DNA: TGTGCCAGCAGTGAACTGGAAAATACGCAGTATTTT.

The V and J genes are TRBV10-1 and TRBJ2-3; possibly TRBD1 or TRBD2 for D (5 bases each). In germline, CDR1 is WNHNN, CDR2 SYGVQD (reference sequence). This CDR3 region has 15 residues. The V and J ends lost 4 bases and 0 bases respectively, with 11 bases between them. CDR3 in amino acids: CASSVLWDSTDTQYF. The CDR3 nucleotides are TGCGCCAGCAGTGTACTATGGGACAGCACAGATACGCAGTATTTT.